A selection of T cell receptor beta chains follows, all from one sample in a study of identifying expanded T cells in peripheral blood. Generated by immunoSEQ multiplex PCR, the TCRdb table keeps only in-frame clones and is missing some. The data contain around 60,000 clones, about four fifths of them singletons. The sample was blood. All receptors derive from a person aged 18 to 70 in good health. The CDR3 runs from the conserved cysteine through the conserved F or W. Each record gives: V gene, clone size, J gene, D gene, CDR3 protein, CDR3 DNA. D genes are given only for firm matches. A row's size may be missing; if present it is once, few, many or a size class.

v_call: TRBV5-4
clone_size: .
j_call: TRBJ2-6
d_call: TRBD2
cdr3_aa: CASSFSGGGANVLTF
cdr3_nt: TGTGCCAGCAGCTTTAGCGGGGGTGGGGCCAACGTCCTGACTTTC

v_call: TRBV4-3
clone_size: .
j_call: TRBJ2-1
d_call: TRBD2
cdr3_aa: CASSQHTSGSFYNEQFF
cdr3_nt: TGCGCCAGCAGCCAACACACTAGCGGGAGTTTCTACAATGAGCAGTTCTTC

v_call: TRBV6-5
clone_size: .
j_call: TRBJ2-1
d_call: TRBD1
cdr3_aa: CASSTPGTGFNEQFF
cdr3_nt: TGTGCCAGCAGCACCCCCGGGACAGGGTTCAATGAGCAGTTCTTC

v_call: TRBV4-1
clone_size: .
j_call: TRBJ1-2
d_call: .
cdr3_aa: CASSQEVGGLNYGYTF
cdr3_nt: TGCGCCAGCAGCCAAGAAGTCGGCGGTCTTAACTATGGCTACACCTTC

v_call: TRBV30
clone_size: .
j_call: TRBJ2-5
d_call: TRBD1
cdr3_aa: CAWSFRSGTGPIETQYF
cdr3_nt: TGTGCCTGGAGTTTCCGATCCGGGACAGGGCCCATCGAGACCCAGTACTTC

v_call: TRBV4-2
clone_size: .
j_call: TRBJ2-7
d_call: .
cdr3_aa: CASSPQRTATYEQYF
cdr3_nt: TGTGCCAGCAGCCCGCAGCGGACAGCAACCTACGAGCAGTACTTC

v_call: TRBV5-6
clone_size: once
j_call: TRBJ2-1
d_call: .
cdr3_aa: CASTESGAPSYNEQFF
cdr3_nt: TGTGCCAGCACCGAGAGTGGAGCCCCCTCCTACAATGAGCAGTTCTTC

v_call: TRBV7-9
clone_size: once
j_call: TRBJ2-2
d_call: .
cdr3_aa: CASSTETGEASNTGELFF
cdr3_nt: TGTGCCAGCAGCACCGAAACAGGGGAGGCCTCGAACACCGGGGAGCTGTTTTTT

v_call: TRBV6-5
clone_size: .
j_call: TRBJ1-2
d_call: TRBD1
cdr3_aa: CASSYLRTGGSYGYTF
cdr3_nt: TGTGCCAGCAGTTACCTTCGGACAGGGGGCAGCTATGGCTACACCTTC

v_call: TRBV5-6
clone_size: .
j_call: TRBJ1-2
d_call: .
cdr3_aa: CASRQRTLNYGYTF
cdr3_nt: TGTGCCAGCCGACAAAGGACGCTTAACTATGGCTACACCTTC

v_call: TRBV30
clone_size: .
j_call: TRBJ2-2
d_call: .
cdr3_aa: CAWSRWPGELFF
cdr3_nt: TGTGCCTGGAGTAGGTGGCCCGGGGAGCTGTTTTTT

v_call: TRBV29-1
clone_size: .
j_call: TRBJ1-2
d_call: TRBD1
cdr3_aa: CSAEAITGGNGYTF
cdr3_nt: TGCAGCGCGGAAGCTATTACAGGGGGTAATGGCTACACCTTC

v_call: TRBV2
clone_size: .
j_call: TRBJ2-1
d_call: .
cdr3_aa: CASIREPGSSYNEQFF
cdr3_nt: TGTGCCAGCATCCGTGAGCCCGGGAGCTCCTACAATGAGCAGTTCTTC

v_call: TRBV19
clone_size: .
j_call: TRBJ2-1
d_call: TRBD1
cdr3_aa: CASSIRQGAYNEQFF
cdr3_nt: TGTGCCAGTAGTATCAGACAGGGGGCCTACAATGAGCAGTTCTTC

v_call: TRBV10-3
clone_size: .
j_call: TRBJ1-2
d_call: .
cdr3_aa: CAISQRQANYGYTF
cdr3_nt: TGTGCCATCAGCCAAAGACAGGCGAACTATGGCTACACCTTC

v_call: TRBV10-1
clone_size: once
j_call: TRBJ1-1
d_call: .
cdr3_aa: CASSQTTGPSNTEAFF
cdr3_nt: TGCGCCAGCAGTCAAACCACGGGACCGTCGAACACTGAAGCTTTCTTT

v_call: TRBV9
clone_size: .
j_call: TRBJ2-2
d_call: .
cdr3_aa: CASSVRTDTGELFF
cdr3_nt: TGTGCCAGCAGCGTAAGGACTGACACCGGGGAGCTGTTTTTT

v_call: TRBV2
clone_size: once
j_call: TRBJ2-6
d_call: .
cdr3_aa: CASSDTRGANVLTF
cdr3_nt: TGTGCCAGCAGTGACACACGGGGGGCCAACGTCCTGACTTTC

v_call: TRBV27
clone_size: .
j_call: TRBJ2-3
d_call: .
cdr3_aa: CASSLVAPDTQYF
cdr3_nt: TGTGCCAGCAGTTTAGTCGCACCAGATACGCAGTATTTT

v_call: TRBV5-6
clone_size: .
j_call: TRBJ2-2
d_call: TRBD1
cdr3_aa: CASRQDRIPGELFF
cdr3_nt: TGTGCCAGCAGACAGGACAGGATCCCCGGGGAGCTGTTTTTT

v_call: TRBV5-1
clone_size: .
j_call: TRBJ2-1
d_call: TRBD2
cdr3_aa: CASSLRPLAGGLRGEQFF
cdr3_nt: TGCGCCAGCAGCTTACGGCCTCTAGCGGGGGGGCTCCGTGGTGAGCAGTTCTTC

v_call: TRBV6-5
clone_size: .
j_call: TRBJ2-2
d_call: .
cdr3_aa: CASRSGNPNTGELFF
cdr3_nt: TGTGCCAGCAGGTCGGGGAATCCGAACACCGGGGAGCTGTTTTTT

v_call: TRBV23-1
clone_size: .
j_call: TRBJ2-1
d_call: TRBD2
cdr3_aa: CASSQSRDLAGILLSYNEQFF
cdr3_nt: TGCGCCAGCAGTCAATCGAGGGATTTAGCGGGGATCTTACTCTCCTACAATGAGCAGTTCTTC

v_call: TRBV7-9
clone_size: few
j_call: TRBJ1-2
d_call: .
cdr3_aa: CASSPGPNYGYTF
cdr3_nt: TGTGCCAGCTCGCCAGGCCCTAACTATGGCTACACCTTC

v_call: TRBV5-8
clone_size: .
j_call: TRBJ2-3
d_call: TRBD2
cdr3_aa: CASSLGSGISTDTQYF
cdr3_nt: TGTGCCAGCAGCTTGGGAAGCGGGATTAGCACAGATACGCAGTATTTT

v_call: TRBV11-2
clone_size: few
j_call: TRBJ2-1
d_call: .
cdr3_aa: CASSLRAGRRNEQFF
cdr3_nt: TGTGCCAGCAGCTTGCGGGCAGGGAGGCGCAATGAGCAGTTCTTC

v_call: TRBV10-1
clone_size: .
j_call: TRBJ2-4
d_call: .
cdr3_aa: CASSESDSLAKNIQYF
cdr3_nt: TGCGCCAGCAGTGAATCGGACAGTCTAGCCAAAAACATTCAGTACTTC

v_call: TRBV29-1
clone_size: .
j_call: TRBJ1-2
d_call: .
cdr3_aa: CSYRGANYGYTF
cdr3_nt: TGCAGCTATAGGGGGGCAAACTATGGCTACACCTTC

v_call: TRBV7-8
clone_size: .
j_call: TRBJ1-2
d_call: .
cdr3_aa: CASSPRGTSSGYGYTF
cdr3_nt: TGTGCCAGCAGCCCAAGAGGGACCAGTTCGGGTTATGGCTACACCTTC

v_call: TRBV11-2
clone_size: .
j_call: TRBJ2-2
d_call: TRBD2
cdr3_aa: CASTKRASGGTGELFF
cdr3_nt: TGTGCCAGCACCAAACGGGCTAGCGGCGGCACCGGGGAGCTGTTTTTT

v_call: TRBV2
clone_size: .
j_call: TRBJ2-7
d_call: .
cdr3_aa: CASSEIQVIYEQYF
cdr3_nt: TGTGCCAGCAGTGAAATACAGGTTATCTACGAGCAGTACTTC

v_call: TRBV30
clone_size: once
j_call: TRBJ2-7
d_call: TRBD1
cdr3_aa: CAWSVGTGASYEQYF
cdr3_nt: TGTGCCTGGAGTGTCGGGACAGGGGCCTCCTACGAGCAGTACTTC

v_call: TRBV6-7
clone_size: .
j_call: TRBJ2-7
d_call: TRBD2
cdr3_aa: CASSYSSGGEGYEQYF
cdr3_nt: TGTGCCAGCAGTTACTCCAGCGGGGGAGAGGGCTACGAGCAGTACTTC

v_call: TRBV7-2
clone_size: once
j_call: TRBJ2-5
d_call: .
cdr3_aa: CASSSHDRKTQYF
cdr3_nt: TGTGCCAGCAGCTCTCACGACAGGAAGACCCAGTACTTC

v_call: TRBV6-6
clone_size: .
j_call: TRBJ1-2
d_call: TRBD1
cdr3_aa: CASSPPDRGKSGYTF
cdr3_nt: TGTGCCAGCAGTCCCCCGGACAGGGGCAAGTCTGGCTACACCTTC

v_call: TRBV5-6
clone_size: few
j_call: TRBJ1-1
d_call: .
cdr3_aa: CASSRRREAFF
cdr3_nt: TGTGCCAGCAGCAGACGACGGGAAGCTTTCTTT

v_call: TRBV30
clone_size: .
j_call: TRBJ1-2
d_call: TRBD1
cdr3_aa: CGSTLPGTGGIYGYTF
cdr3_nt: TGTGGTTCCACATTGCCTGGGACAGGGGGAATCTATGGCTACACCTTC

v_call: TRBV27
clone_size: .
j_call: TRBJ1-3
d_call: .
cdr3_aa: CASSALGTAKSGNTIYF
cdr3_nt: TGTGCCAGCAGTGCCCTGGGGACGGCTAAATCTGGAAACACCATATATTTT

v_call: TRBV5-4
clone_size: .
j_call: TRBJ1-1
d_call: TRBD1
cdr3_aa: CASSRQGARYTEAFF
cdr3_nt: TGTGCCAGCAGCCGTCAGGGGGCGCGGTACACTGAAGCTTTCTTT

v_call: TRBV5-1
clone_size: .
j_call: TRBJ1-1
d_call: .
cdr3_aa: CASTPGGQSPTLMNTEAFF
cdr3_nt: TGCGCCAGCACTCCCGGAGGACAGTCCCCGACTCTCATGAACACTGAAGCTTTCTTT

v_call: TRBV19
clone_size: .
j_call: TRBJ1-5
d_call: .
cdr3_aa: CASSIGQPGSNQPQHF
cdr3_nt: TGTGCCAGTAGTATTGGGCAGCCCGGGAGCAATCAGCCCCAGCATTTT

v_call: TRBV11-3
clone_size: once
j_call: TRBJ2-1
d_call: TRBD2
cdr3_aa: CASSSNPGLGLNEQFF
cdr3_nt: TGTGCCAGCAGCTCAAACCCGGGACTAGGGTTGAATGAGCAGTTCTTC

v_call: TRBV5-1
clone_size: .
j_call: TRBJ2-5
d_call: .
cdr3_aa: CASLGGGETQYF
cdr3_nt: TGCGCCAGCCTTGGAGGGGGGGAGACCCAGTACTTC

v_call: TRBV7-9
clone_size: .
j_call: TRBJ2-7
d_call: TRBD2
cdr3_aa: CASSGGRAYEQYF
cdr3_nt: TGTGCCAGCAGCGGCGGGAGGGCCTACGAGCAGTACTTC

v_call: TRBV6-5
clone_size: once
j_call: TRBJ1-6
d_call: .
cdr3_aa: CASSYSSGQRSPLHF
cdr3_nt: TGTGCCAGCAGTTACTCGTCAGGACAGAGATCACCCCTCCACTTT

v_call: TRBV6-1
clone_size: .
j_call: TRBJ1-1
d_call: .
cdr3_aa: CASSGRATEAFF
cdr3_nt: TGTGCCAGCAGTGGAAGGGCCACTGAAGCTTTCTTT

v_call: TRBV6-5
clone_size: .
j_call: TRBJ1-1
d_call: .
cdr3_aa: CASSYSGGTEAFF
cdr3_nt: TGTGCCAGCAGTTACTCGGGAGGGACTGAAGCTTTCTTT

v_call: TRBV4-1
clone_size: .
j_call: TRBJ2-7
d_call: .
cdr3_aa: CASSHLTANYDGQYF
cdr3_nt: TGCGCCAGCAGCCACCTGACTGCTAACTACGACGGGCAGTACTTC

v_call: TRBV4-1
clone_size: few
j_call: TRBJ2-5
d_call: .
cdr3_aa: CASSQDGAGSQETQYF
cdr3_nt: TGCGCCAGCAGCCAAGATGGGGCAGGATCCCAAGAGACCCAGTACTTC

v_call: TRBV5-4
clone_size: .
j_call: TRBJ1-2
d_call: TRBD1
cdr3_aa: CASSLRTGADYGYTF
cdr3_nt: TGTGCCAGCAGCCTTCGGACAGGGGCCGACTATGGCTACACCTTC

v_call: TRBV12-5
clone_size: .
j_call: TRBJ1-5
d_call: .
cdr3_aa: CASGPDPGQPQHF
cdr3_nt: TGTGCTAGTGGTCCGGACCCGGGGCAGCCCCAGCATTTT

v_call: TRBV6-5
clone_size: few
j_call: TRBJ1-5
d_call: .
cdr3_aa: CASSPNTGFEPQHF
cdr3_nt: TGTGCCAGCAGTCCAAACACCGGGTTCGAGCCCCAGCATTTT

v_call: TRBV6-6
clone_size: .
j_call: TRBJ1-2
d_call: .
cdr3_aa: CASRPRDGNYGYTF
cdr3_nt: TGTGCCAGCAGACCCCGGGACGGTAACTATGGCTACACCTTC